These T cell receptor beta chains were read from a single sample in a study of blood T cell repertoires in COVID-19. Sequenced by immunoSEQ multiplex PCR; TCRdb stores in-frame clones only, minus some. The sample lists 180,000 or so clones, just under 85% seen once, with 6.5% to 8.5% in the top ten. Sequencing was done on a sample of peripheral blood. All receptors derive from a human donor with acute or convalescent COVID-19. The donor label of this sample is uncertain. CDR3s include the opening cysteine and the closing phenylalanine or tryptophan. A D gene is named only where the DNA matches it firmly. Size values are once, few and many counts, or a class for expanded clones, and some rows have none.

d_call | j_call | v_call | clone_size | cdr3_aa | cdr3_nt
NA | TRBJ2-2 | TRBV30 | NA | CAWSWSSGELFF | TGTGCCTGGAGTTGGTCGAGCGGGGAGCTGTTTTTT
NA | TRBJ2-7 | TRBV6-2/TRBV6-3 | NA | CASSYSPGLAHEQYF | TGTGCCAGCAGTTACTCTCCGGGTCTGGCCCACGAGCAGTACTTC
NA | TRBJ2-1 | TRBV24-1 | NA | CATGGNRNEQFF | TGTGCCACCGGGGGGAATCGGAATGAGCAGTTCTTC
TRBD2 | TRBJ2-1 | TRBV4-1 | NA | CASSQDTGTSGFNEQFF | TGCGCCAGCAGCCAAGATACCGGGACTAGCGGTTTCAATGAGCAGTTCTTC
TRBD1 | TRBJ2-1 | TRBV12-5 | few | CASGLVTGGSGEQFF | TGTGCTAGTGGTTTGGTAACAGGGGGATCGGGTGAGCAGTTCTTC
TRBD2 | TRBJ2-1 | TRBV7-3 | NA | CASSLTGSGSFNEQFF | TGTGCCAGCAGCTTAACAGGTAGCGGGAGCTTCAATGAGCAGTTCTTC
TRBD1 | TRBJ2-2 | TRBV24-1 | NA | CATSDLRDRGRSLNTGELFF | TGTGCCACCAGTGACCTCCGGGACAGGGGGCGTAGTTTGAACACCGGGGAGCTGTTTTTT
NA | TRBJ1-5 | TRBV6-5 | once | CASSPPTNQPQHF | TGTGCCAGCAGTCCCCCTACGAATCAGCCCCAGCATTTT
TRBD1 | TRBJ2-7 | TRBV24-1 | NA | CATPTRDRVHEQYF | TGTGCCACCCCGACCCGGGACAGGGTCCACGAGCAGTACTTC
TRBD2 | TRBJ2-3 | TRBV7-2 | once | CASSLAIRGLAGDTDTQYF | TGTGCCAGCAGCTTAGCGATCCGGGGACTAGCGGGAGACACAGATACGCAGTATTTT
TRBD2 | TRBJ2-1 | TRBV9 | NA | CASSVLAVPNEQFF | TGTGCCAGCAGCGTGCTAGCGGTTCCCAATGAGCAGTTCTTC